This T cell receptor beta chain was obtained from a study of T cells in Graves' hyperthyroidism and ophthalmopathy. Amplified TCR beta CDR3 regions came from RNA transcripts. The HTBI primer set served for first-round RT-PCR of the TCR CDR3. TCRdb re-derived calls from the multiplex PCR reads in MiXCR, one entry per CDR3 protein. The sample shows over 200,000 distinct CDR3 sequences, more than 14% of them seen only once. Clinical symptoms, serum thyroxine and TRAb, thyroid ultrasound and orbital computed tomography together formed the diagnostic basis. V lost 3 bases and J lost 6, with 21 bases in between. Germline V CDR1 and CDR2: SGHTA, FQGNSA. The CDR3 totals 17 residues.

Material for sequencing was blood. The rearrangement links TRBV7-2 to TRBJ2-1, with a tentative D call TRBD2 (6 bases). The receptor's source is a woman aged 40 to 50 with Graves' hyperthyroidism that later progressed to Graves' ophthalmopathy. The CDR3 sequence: CASSFLVPGGFSNEQFF. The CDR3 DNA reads TGTGCCAGCAGCTTCTTAGTTCCCGGGGGATTTTCCAATGAGCAGTTCTTC.